This entry concerns a single TCR beta chain. Measured with immunoSEQ multiplex PCR; TCRdb has only the in-frame clones, and not every one. In the table there are about 110,000 clones, approximately 96% of which are singletons. The entry originates in a study of T cell responses to AZD1222 COVID-19 vaccine. Germline-derived CDR1 and CDR2 are MNHNS and SASEGT. The CDR3 consists of 13 residues. The junction had 5 bases not matched to a gene; V was cut back by 0 bases and J by 11 bases. The chain has TRBV6-1 and TRBJ2-7, with 9 nucleotides matching TRBD1. The TCR originated in an adult in good health. The specimen was peripheral blood, collected on day 0 of AZD1222 vaccination. The CDR3 spells CASSEAETGGKYF. The CDR3 region has the DNA TGTGCCAGCAGTGAAGCGGAGACAGGGGGGAAGTACTTC.